This TCR beta chain is from a study of T cell responses to AZD1222 COVID-19 vaccine. The study, taken as a whole, reports: Repertoires were sampled only after the peak T cell response. It was only a handful of AZD1222 recipients who were seropositive at baseline.

The germline V gene has CDR1 SGHRS and CDR2 YFSETQ. The length of the CDR3 is 12 residues. V lost 7 bases to trimming and J lost 3 bases; unmatched junction nucleotides: 3. Analysis merged second doses at about 4 or about 12 weeks. Notes on this clone: The antigen remains unidentified.

The data were produced by immunoSEQ multiplex PCR, yet TCRdb's version contains in-frame clones alone and is incomplete. The table shows some 84,000 clones, with approximately 88% occurring only once. The rearrangement uses TRBV5-1 and TRBJ2-7, with 8 bases that match TRBD1. Sequenced material: peripheral blood, taken 28 days after the second AZD1222 dose. The TCR comes from an adult who received the AZD1222 COVID-19 vaccine. The CDR3 is CASSTGGYEQYF. CDR3 DNA: TGCGCCAGCTCCACAGGGGGCTACGAGCAGTACTTC.